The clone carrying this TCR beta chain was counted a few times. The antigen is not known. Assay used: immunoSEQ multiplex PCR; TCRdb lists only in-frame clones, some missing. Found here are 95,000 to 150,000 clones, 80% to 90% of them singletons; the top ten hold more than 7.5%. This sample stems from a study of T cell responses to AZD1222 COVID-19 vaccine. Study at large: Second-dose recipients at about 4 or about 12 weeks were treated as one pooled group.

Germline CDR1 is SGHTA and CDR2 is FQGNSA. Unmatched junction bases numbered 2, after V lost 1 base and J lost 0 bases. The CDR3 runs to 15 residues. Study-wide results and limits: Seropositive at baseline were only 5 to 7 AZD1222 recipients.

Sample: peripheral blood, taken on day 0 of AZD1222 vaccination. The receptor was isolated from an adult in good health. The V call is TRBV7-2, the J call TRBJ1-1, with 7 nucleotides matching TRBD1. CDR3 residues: CASSLGGQMNTEAFF. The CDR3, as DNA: TGTGCCAGCAGCTTAGGGGGACAGATGAACACTGAAGCTTTCTTT.